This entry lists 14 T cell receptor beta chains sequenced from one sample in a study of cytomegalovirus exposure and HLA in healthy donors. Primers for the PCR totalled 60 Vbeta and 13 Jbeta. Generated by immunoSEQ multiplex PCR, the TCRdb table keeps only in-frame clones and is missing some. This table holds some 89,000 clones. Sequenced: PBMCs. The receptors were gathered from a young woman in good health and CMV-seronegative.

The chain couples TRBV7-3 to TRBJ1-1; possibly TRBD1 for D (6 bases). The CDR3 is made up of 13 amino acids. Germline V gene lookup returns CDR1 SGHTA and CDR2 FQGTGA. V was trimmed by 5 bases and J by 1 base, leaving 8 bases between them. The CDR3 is CASSATGNTEAFF. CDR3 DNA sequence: TGTGCCAGCAGCGCGACAGGGAACACTGAAGCTTTCTTT.

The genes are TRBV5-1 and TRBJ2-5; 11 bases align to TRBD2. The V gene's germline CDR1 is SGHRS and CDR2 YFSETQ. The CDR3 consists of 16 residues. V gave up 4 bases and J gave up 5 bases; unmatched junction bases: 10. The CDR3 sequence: CASSLSGRAREETQYF. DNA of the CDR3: TGCGCCAGCAGCCTTAGCGGGAGGGCCCGGGAGGAGACCCAGTACTTC.

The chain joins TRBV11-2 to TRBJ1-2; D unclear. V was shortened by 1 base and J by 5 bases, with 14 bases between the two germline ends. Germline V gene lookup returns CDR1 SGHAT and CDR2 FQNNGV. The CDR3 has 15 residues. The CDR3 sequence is CASSLGLGLTYGYTF. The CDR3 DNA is TGTGCCAGCAGCTTAGGATTGGGCCTAACTTATGGCTACACCTTC.

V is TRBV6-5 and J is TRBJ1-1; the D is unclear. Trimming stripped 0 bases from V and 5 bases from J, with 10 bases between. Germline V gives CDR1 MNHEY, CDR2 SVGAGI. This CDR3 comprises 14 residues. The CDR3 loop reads CASSYSYRDTEAFF. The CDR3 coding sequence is TGTGCCAGCAGTTACTCGTACCGGGATACTGAAGCTTTCTTT.

The CDR3 loop reads CASRSEGGTNYGYTF. The CDR3 nucleotides are TGTGCCAGCAGGAGTGAGGGGGGGACTAACTATGGCTACACCTTC. The J gene is TRBJ1-2, the V gene TRBV28; D may be TRBD1 (6 bases). V shed 6 bases and J shed 0 bases, with 14 bases lying between them. CDR3 size: 15 residues. From germline, CDR1 is MDHEN and CDR2 SYDVKM.

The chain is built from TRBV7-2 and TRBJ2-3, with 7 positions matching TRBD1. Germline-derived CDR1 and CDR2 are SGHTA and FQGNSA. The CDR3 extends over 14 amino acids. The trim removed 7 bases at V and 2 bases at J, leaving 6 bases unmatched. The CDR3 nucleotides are TGTGCCAGCACCTTGGGACAGCCCACAGATACGCAGTATTTT. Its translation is CASTLGQPTDTQYF.

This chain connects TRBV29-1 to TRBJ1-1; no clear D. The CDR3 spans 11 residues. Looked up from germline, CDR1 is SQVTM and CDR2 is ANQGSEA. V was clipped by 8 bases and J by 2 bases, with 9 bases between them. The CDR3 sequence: CSTPVNTEAFF. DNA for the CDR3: TGCAGCACCCCAGTAAACACTGAAGCTTTCTTT.

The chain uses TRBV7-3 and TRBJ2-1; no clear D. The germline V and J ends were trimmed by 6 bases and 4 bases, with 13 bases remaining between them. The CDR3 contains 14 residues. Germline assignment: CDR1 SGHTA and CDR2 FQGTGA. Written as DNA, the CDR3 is TGTGCCAGCAGTCCTTTGGGCTATTACAATGAGCAGTTCTTC. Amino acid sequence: CASSPLGYYNEQFF. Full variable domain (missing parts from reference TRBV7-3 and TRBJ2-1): GAGVSQTPSNKVTEKGKYVELRCDPISGHTALYWYRQSLGQGPEFLIYFQGTGAADDSGLPNDRFFAVRPEGSVSTLKIQRTERGDSAVYLCASSPLGYYNEQFFGPGTRLTVL.

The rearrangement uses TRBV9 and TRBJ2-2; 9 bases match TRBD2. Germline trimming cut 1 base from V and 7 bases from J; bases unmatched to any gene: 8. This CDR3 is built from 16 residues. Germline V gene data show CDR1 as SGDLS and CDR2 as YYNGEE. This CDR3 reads CASSVLAGGPGGELFF. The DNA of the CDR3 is TGTGCCAGCAGCGTACTGGCGGGAGGGCCCGGCGGGGAGCTGTTTTTT.

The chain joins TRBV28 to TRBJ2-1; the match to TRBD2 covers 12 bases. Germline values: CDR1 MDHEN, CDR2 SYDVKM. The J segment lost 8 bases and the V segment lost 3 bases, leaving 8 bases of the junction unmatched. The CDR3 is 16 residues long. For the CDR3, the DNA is TGTGCCAGCAGTTTGTGGACTAGCGGGAATGGCGATGAGCAGTTCTTC. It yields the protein CASSLWTSGNGDEQFF.

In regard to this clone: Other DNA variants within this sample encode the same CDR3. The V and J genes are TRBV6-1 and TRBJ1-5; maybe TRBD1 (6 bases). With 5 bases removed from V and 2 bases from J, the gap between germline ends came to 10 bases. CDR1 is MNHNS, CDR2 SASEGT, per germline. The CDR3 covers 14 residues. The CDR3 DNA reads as TGTGCCAGCAGTCCCCCAGGGGGCAATCAGCCCCAGCATTTT. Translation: CASSPPGGNQPQHF.

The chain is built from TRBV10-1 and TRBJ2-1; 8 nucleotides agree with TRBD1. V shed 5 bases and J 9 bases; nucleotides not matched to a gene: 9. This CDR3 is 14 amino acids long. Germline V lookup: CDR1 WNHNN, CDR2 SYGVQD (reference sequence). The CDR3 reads CASSNLAGGLEQFF. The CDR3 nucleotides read TGCGCCAGCAGTAACCTAGCAGGGGGCCTTGAGCAGTTCTTC.

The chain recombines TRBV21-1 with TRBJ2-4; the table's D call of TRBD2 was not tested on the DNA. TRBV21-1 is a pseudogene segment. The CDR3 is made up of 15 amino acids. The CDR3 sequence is CASSKAPKRQNIQYF. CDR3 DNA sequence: TGTGCCAGCAGCAAAGCTCCCAAGCGCCAAAACATTCAGTACTTC.

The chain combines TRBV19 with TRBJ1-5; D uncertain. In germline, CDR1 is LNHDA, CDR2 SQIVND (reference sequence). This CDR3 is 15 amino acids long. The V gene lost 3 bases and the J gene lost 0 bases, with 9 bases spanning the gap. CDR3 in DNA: TGTGCCAGTAGTATCGCGAGGGCTAGCAATCAGCCCCAGCATTTT. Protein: CASSIARASNQPQHF.